This entry lists 2 T cell receptor beta chains sequenced from one sample in a study of spatial heterogeneity in lung cancer. Findings of the study overall: Mutation tallies in tumors tracked expanded intratumoral alpha and beta TCR counts.

TCRdb re-analysed the 5' RACE reads in MiXCR, keeping a single row per CDR3 protein. The top ten hold 20% to 25% of the sample, which has roughly 18,000 distinct CDR3 sequences, about 7% seen once. Their antigens are not known. Time point indicated: sample taken at primary tumor resection. The starting material was lung tumor tissue, obtained at surgery. The origin of the receptors is a female donor with early-stage non-small cell lung cancer.

This clonotype was observed once. Just one base apart from a much larger clone, this may be a read error. The V call is TRBV4-1, the J call TRBJ2-1; either TRBD1 or TRBD2 may fit D (5 bases each). The CDR3 consists of 15 residues. The germline V gene has CDR1 MGHRA and CDR2 YSYEKL. CDR3 amino acids: CTSSQVLGVYNEQFF. The CDR3 bases are TGCACCAGCAGCCAAGTTTTGGGGGTATACAATGAGCAGTTCTTC.

This clonotype was observed at least ten times. The chain is built from TRBV4-2 and TRBJ2-2; no definite D call. Per the germline V gene, CDR1 is LGHNA and CDR2 is YNFKEQ. This CDR3 has 14 amino acids. Trimming took 5 bases from V and 0 from J, leaving 7 bases between them. CDR3 sequence reads: CASSGVANTGELFF. The CDR3 DNA sequence: TGTGCCAGCAGCGGGGTCGCGAACACCGGGGAGCTGTTTTTT.